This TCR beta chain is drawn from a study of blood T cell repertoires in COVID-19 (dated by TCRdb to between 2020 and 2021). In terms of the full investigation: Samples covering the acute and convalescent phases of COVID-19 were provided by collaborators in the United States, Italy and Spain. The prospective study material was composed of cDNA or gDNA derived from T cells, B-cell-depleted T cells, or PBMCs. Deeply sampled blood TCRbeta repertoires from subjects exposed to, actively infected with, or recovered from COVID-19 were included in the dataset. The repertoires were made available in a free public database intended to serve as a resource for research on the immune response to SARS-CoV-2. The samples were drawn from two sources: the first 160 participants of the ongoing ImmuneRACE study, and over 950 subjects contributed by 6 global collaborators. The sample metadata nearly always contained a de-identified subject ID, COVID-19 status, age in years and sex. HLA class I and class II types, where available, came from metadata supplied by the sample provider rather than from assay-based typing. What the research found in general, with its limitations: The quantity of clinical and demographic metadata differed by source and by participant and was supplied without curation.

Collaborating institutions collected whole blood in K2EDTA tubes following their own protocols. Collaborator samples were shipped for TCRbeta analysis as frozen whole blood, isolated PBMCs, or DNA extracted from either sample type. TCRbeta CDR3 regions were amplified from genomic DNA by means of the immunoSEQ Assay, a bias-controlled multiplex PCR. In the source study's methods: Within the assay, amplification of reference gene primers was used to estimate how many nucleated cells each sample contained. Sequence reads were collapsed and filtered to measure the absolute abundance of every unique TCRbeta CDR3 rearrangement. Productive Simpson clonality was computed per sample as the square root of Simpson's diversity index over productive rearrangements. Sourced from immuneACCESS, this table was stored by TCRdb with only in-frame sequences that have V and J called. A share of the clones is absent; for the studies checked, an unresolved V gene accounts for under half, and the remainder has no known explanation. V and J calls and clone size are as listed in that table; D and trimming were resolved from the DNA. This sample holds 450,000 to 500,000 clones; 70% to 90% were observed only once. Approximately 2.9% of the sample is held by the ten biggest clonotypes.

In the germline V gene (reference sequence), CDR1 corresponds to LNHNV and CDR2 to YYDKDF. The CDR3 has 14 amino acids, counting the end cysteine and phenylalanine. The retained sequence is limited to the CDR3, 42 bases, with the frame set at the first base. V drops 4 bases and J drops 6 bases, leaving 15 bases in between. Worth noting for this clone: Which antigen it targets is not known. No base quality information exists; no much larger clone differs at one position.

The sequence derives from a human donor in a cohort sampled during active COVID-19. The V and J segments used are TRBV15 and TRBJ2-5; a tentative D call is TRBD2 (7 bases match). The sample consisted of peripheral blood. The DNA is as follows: TGTGCCACCAGCAATTCGGGGGGCGCGAAGACCCAGTACTTC. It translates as CATSNSGGAKTQYF.